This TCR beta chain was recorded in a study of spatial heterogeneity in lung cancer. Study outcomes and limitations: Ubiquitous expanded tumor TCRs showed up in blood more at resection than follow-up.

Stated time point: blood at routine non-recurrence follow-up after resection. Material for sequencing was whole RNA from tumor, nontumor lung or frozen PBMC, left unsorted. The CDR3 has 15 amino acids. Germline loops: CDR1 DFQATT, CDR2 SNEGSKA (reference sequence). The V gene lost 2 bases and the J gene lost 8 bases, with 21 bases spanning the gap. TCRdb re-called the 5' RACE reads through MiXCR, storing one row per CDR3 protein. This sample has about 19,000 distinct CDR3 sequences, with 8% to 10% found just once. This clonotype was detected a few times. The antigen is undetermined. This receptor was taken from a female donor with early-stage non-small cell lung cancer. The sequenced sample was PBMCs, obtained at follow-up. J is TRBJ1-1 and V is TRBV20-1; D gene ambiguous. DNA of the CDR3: TGCAGTGCTAGACCCTCCCGCAGAGCGTACGGCGAAGCTTTCTTT. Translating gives CSARPSRRAYGEAFF.